This TCR beta chain derives from a study of T cell repertoires in aging, cancer and after chemotherapy. As for the study in general: Paired samples before and after chemotherapy came from glioblastoma patients receiving temozolomide-based therapy. The whole study produced a dataset of some 10 million TCR reads.

General study findings and limits: In healthy donors, age-related TCR diversity loss mainly reflected lost richness.

By proportion, this clonotype is medium-sized. Its cognate antigen is unknown. Germline assignment: CDR1 LNHNV and CDR2 YYDKDF (reference sequence). The CDR3 runs 15 residues. Trimming removed 1 base at V and 4 bases at J, with 11 bases between. Amplification of TCR beta used genomic DNA extracted from peripheral blood. Multiplex touch-down PCR with TRB-A/B primers amplified rearranged V-D-J TRB sequences. TCRdb re-called the multiplex PCR reads through MiXCR, storing one row per CDR3 protein. The table shows more than 1,000 distinct CDR3 sequences, with around 21% occurring only once. The sequencing input was blood. The chain has TRBV15 and TRBJ1-5, with D tentatively TRBD1 (5 bases). The source is a human donor with a solid tumor. The CDR3 bases are TGTGCCACCAGCAGAGGCGGGGCAGCAAATCAGCCCCAGCATTTT. Its protein product is CATSRGGAANQPQHF.